This T cell receptor (beta chain) was sequenced in a study of identifying expanded T cells in peripheral blood. Study-wide results and caveats: Across healthy donors, higher total template counts meant significantly greater approximately two-week count variance. Technical replicates showed about 1.2 changed clones; about 2 weeks approximately 15; four weeks 19.

This CDR3 spans 17 amino acids. With V trimmed by 4 bases and J by 2 bases, 10 bases remained unmatched. Germline loops: CDR1 KGHSH, CDR2 LQKENI. No infections or other immune events were documented during collection. As regards this clone: No antigen is known for it.

The table came from immunoSEQ multiplex PCR; TCRdb's copy has only in-frame clones and leaves some out. The sample has 100,000 or so clones, 88% seen once. Sequencing was performed on blood. This receptor was obtained from a person between 18 and 70 years old in good health. J is TRBJ1-3 and V is TRBV18; 8 nucleotides match TRBD1. Here the CDR3 reads CASSLLDSGQAGNTIYF. As DNA, the CDR3 is TGTGCCAGCTCACTGCTAGACTCGGGACAGGCTGGAAACACCATATATTTT.